A single T cell receptor (beta chain) is shown here with its context. The entry originates in a study of T cell changes during pregnancy in multiple sclerosis. From germline, CDR1 is SQVTM and CDR2 ANQGSEA. Trimming at V came to 7 bases and at J to 11 bases, leaving 15 bases not matched to a gene. CDR3 length equals 14 residues. Generated by immunoSEQ multiplex PCR, the TCRdb table keeps only in-frame clones and is missing some. The sample records 40,000 or so clones, about 93% being singletons. The sample in question was CD4+ T cells from peripheral blood mononuclear cells, obtained in the third trimester of pregnancy. The clonotype was recovered from a female donor with multiple sclerosis, enrolled in a pregnancy study. The rearrangement joins TRBV29-1 to TRBJ1-1, with 11 bases matching TRBD1. CDR3 coding DNA: TGCAGCGCCGCGAGGGGGACAGGGGGTGACCATGCTTTCTTT. Its translation: CSAARGTGGDHAFF.